One T cell receptor beta chain is described in this entry. Its antigen is unidentified. The data are from a study of cytomegalovirus exposure and HLA in healthy donors. Whole-study results and caveats: More clonal expansion characterized HLA-associated TCR beta chains than equally common others in a later analysis. Analysis was carried out at a later point, and it linked a missense DCLRE1C variant to TCR beta V- and J-gene trimming.

V lost 6 bases and J lost 0, with 17 bases in between. CDR1 and CDR2 (germline): MGHDK, SYGVNS. This CDR3 is built from 16 residues. PCR amplification relied on 60 Vbeta primers (plus 13 Jbeta primers). Measured with immunoSEQ multiplex PCR; TCRdb has only the in-frame clones, and not every one. In the table there are 150,000 to 200,000 clones, over 75% of which are singletons. This TCR derives from a woman under 40 in good health and CMV-seronegative. The gene calls are TRBV25-1 and TRBJ1-1, with TRBD1 as a possible D gene (5 bases). What was sequenced was PBMCs. This CDR3 is CASSTRVGPLNTEAFF. DNA of the CDR3: TGTGCCAGCAGCACCCGGGTGGGGCCCTTGAACACTGAAGCTTTCTTT.